These 22 T cell receptor beta chains came from one sample sequenced in a study of control samples from healthy donors and cancer patients. This table comes from immunoSEQ multiplex PCR, and its TCRdb copy is limited to in-frame clones, with some not included. The sample has 90,000 to 150,000 clones; about 91% are singletons. Sequenced sample: blood. All receptors come from a man aged 40-49 years in good health.

The chain links TRBV5-1 to TRBJ1-4, with 8 bases fitting TRBD1. The CDR3 contains 14 residues. Germline V gene sequence: CDR1 SGHRS, CDR2 YFSETQ. J was trimmed by 10 bases and V by 4 bases; bases with no gene match: 9. CDR3 sequence (DNA): TGCGCCAGCAGCCAACAGGGGGTTGAGGGAAAACTGTTTTTT. Protein product: CASSQQGVEGKLFF.

This chain uses TRBV3-1 (or the pseudogene TRBV3-2) with TRBJ1-1; a weak D match, TRBD1 (6 bases). The germline V gene encodes CDR1 LGHDT and CDR2 YNNKEL (reference sequence). V shed 5 bases and J shed 6 bases, with 16 bases lying between them. CDR3 length: 14 residues. The CDR3 DNA follows: TGTGCCAGCAGCAAACATACAGGGAATCCTGAAGCTTTCTTT. Its protein product is CASSKHTGNPEAFF.

V is TRBV27 and J is TRBJ2-7; 9 nucleotides match TRBD2. CDR3 size: 16 residues. Germline loops: CDR1 MNHEY, CDR2 SMNVEV (reference sequence). V lost 5 bases and J lost 4; bases outside the gene matches: 12. CDR3 in DNA: TGTGCCAGCAGTCTAACCGAGGAGCGGGGGGTATACGAGCAGTACTTC. Protein product: CASSLTEERGVYEQYF.

J is TRBJ1-5 and V is TRBV21-1. TRBV21-1 is noted as a pseudogene. The CDR3 runs 15 residues. CDR3 amino acids: CASSKAQLSNQPQHF. The CDR3 DNA is TGTGCCAGCAGCAAAGCCCAACTTAGCAATCAGCCCCAGCATTTT.

The rearrangement uses TRBV30 and TRBJ1-5; 10 nucleotides match TRBD1. CDR1 and CDR2 from the germline V gene are GTSNPN and SVGIG (reference sequence). The CDR3 runs to 16 residues. The V segment lost 1 base and the J segment 2 bases; nucleotides outside the gene matches: 5. CDR3 DNA sequence: TGTGCCTGGAGTGATACCGGGACAGGGGGCAATCAGCCCCAGCATTTT. Protein product: CAWSDTGTGGNQPQHF.

This clone was counted only a few times. The rearrangement uses TRBV9 and TRBJ2-2, with D perhaps TRBD1 (6 bases). CDR1 is SGDLS and CDR2 is YYNGEE in the germline V gene. V was shortened by 4 bases and J by 4 bases, with 17 bases between the two germline ends. The CDR3 sequence is 16 residues long. The CDR3 sequence: CASSPLTTGSTGELFF. In DNA, the CDR3 is TGTGCCAGCAGCCCACTCACAACAGGGTCCACCGGGGAGCTGTTTTTT.

The V gene is TRBV10-2, the J gene TRBJ1-4; D gene unclear. The V gene lost 3 bases and the J gene lost 0 bases, with 8 bases spanning the gap. Per germline, CDR1 WSHSY and CDR2 SAAADI. The CDR3 totals 15 residues. The DNA of the CDR3 is TGCGCCAGCAGTGAAGACACCCCAACTAATGAAAAACTGTTTTTT. This sequence encodes CASSEDTPTNEKLFF.

The table lists this clone with a few counts. V is TRBV4-3 and J is TRBJ2-3; TRBD1 matches 8 bases. This CDR3 contains 16 residues. From germline, CDR1 is LGHNA and CDR2 YSLEER. V shed 4 bases, J shed 3 bases, and the junction held 9 bases outside the gene matches. The CDR3 nucleotides are TGCGCCAGCAGCCGAACCACCAGGGGGCAAACAGATACGCAGTATTTT. Amino acids: CASSRTTRGQTDTQYF.

The chain recombines TRBV9 with TRBJ1-2; D unclear. In germline, CDR1 is SGDLS, CDR2 YYNGEE. Trimming took 0 bases from V and 3 from J, leaving 12 bases between them. The CDR3 contains 15 residues. The CDR3 here is CASSVALGSDYGYTF. In nucleotides, the CDR3 is TGTGCCAGCAGCGTAGCTTTGGGTTCTGACTATGGCTACACCTTC.

The chain uses TRBV18 and TRBJ2-1; D gene uncertain. CDR1 is KGHSH, CDR2 LQKENI, per germline. CDR3 length: 13 amino acids. The V gene lost 2 bases and the J gene lost 12 bases, with 14 bases spanning the gap. The CDR3 nucleotides are TGTGCCAGCTCACCAGAGACCGCCATAGGGCAGTTCTTC. Translating gives CASSPETAIGQFF.

The chain has TRBV14 and TRBJ1-3, with 8 positions matching TRBD1. The CDR3 spans 17 residues. The germline V gene encodes CDR1 SGHDN and CDR2 FVKESK. V was clipped by 5 bases and J by 4 bases; unmatched bases: 13. CDR3 loop: CASSIRRGRGRGNTIYF. In DNA form, the CDR3 reads TGTGCCAGCAGCATACGAAGGGGCAGGGGGCGAGGAAACACCATATATTTT. The full variable domain, its missing parts supplied by reference TRBV14 and TRBJ1-3, is EAGVTQFPSHSVIEKGQTVTLRCDPISGHDNLYWYRRVMGKEIKFLLHFVKESKQDESGMPNNRFLAERTGGTYSTLKVQPAELEDSGVYFCASSIRRGRGRGNTIYFGEGSWLTVV.

This chain links TRBV2 with TRBJ1-2, with 9 bases identical to TRBD1. The CDR3 is made up of 14 amino acids. Germline loops: CDR1 SNHLY, CDR2 FYNNEI. V lost 6 bases, J lost 5 bases, and 7 bases stayed unmatched. The CDR3 is CASRTDRGPYGYTF. In DNA form, the CDR3 reads TGTGCCAGCAGGACGGACAGGGGCCCTTATGGCTACACCTTC.

The chain has TRBV6-6 and TRBJ1-4, with 9 nucleotides matching TRBD1. Looked up from germline, CDR1 is MNHNY and CDR2 is SVGAGI (reference sequence). This CDR3 is built from 16 residues. V shed 6 bases and J 7 bases; nucleotides not matched to a gene: 12. The CDR3 DNA follows: TGTGCCAGCAGGGAACCGGGACAGGGTACCATTGAAAAACTGTTTTTT. Residues: CASREPGQGTIEKLFF.

The CDR3 bases are TGTGCCAGCTCAAGAGAAGTGGTCGTGCAGGGGCAGTACTTC. Amino acids: CASSREVVVQGQYF. The V call is TRBV18, the J call TRBJ2-7, with D possibly being TRBD1 (5 bases). The V and J ends lost 5 bases and 9 bases respectively, with 20 bases between them. Germline V gene data show CDR1 as KGHSH and CDR2 as LQKENI. The CDR3 has 14 amino acids.

The chain has TRBV9 and TRBJ2-6; 9 positions match TRBD1. V gave up 2 bases and J gave up 4 bases; unmatched junction bases: 7. The length of the CDR3 is 17 residues. Looked up from germline, CDR1 is SGDLS and CDR2 is YYNGEE. The CDR3 region is CASSVGQGIVGANVLTF. CDR3 DNA sequence: TGTGCCAGCAGCGTTGGACAGGGGATTGTCGGGGCCAACGTCCTGACTTTC.

J is TRBJ1-5 and V is TRBV6-6; TRBD1 agrees at 10 bases. CDR1 MNHNY and CDR2 SVGAGI come from the germline V gene (reference sequence). Trimming at V came to 0 bases and at J to 2 bases, leaving 1 base not matched to a gene. This CDR3 comprises 16 residues. CDR3 region: CASSYSGTGGNQPQHF. The CDR3 coding sequence is TGTGCCAGCAGTTACTCAGGGACAGGGGGCAATCAGCCCCAGCATTTT.

This rearrangement joins TRBV18 to TRBJ2-1, with unresolved D. Germline CDR1 is KGHSH and CDR2 is LQKENI. This CDR3 region has 13 residues. V dropped 0 bases and J dropped 5 bases, with 5 bases sitting between them. CDR3 residues: CASSPPVHNEQFF. CDR3 DNA: TGTGCCAGCTCACCACCGGTCCACAATGAGCAGTTCTTC.

The V call is TRBV9, the J call TRBJ2-3, with 8 bases matching TRBD2. This CDR3 has 16 amino acids. Germline CDR1 reads SGDLS; CDR2 reads YYNGEE. With V trimmed by 4 bases and J by 1 base, 8 bases remained unmatched. The chain's CDR3 is CASSIREGRGTDTQYF. The CDR3 DNA reads TGTGCCAGCAGCATCCGGGAGGGCCGCGGCACAGATACGCAGTATTTT.

This chain links TRBV9 with TRBJ1-1, with D perhaps TRBD1 (5 bases). The CDR3 is made up of 14 amino acids. Trimming pared 2 bases from V and 5 bases from J, leaving 13 bases between. The germline gives CDR1 SGDLS, CDR2 YYNGEE. Here the CDR3 reads CASSVTGFATEAFF. The CDR3 nucleotides are TGTGCCAGCAGCGTCACAGGTTTTGCAACTGAAGCTTTCTTT.

This clone appeared once. The chain links TRBV7-2 to TRBJ2-7, with 14 nucleotides matching TRBD2. Per germline, CDR1 SGHTA and CDR2 FQGNSA. V trimming: 5 bases; J trimming: 4 bases; junction bases outside the gene matches: 13. CDR3 length equals 18 residues. The CDR3 loop is CASSPRQTSGGARYEQYF. For the CDR3, the DNA is TGTGCCAGCAGCCCGAGGCAGACTAGCGGGGGGGCTAGATACGAGCAGTACTTC.

The chain links TRBV23-1 to TRBJ2-2; 8 bases fit TRBD2. TRBV23-1 is labeled an ORF, and its function is uncertain. The CDR3 runs 13 residues. The junction had 4 bases not matched to a gene; V was cut back by 7 bases and J by 6 bases. The CDR3 protein is CASNLRGAGELFF. CDR3 DNA sequence: TGCGCCAGCAATCTGCGGGGGGCCGGGGAGCTGTTTTTT.

This clone was counted only a few times. The chain has TRBV3-1 (or the pseudogene TRBV3-2) and TRBJ1-2; no definite D call. Germline CDR1 reads LGHDT; CDR2 reads YNNKEL (reference sequence). The CDR3 is 12 amino acids. V shed 3 bases and J shed 7 bases, with 9 bases lying between them. CDR3 in DNA: TGTGCCAGCAGCCATCAGCGGTCTGGCTACACCTTC. This encodes CASSHQRSGYTF.